Listed below are T cell receptor beta chains from one sample, sequenced in a study of T cells in Graves' hyperthyroidism and ophthalmopathy. TCRdb fed the multiplex PCR reads into MiXCR, producing one record per CDR3 protein. The sample includes roughly 200,000 distinct CDR3 sequences, about 17% of them seen just once. Sequenced: blood. The receptors were gathered from a man aged 40-49 years with Graves' hyperthyroidism. The CDR3 runs from the conserved cysteine through the conserved F or W. The D gene is left open where the match is weak. Not all rows give a size; the values are once, few, many and, for expanded clones, a class.

D gene	V gene	clone size	J gene	CDR3 protein	CDR3 DNA
-	TRBV11-2	many	TRBJ2-2	CASSRSSLGSGELFF	TGTGCCAGCAGCCGATCCTCGTTGGGGTCCGGGGAGCTGTTTTTT
-	TRBV3-1	many	TRBJ1-2	CASSHDRRVYGYTF	TGTGCCAGCAGCCACGACAGGAGGGTTTATGGCTACACCTTC
-	TRBV27	many	TRBJ2-3	CASSDTSGTDTQYF	TGTGCCAGCAGTGACACCTCCGGCACAGATACGCAGTATTTT
TRBD1	TRBV18	-	TRBJ1-2	CASSPPPPGGDGYTF	TGTGCCAGCTCACCACCCCCCCCAGGGGGCGATGGCTACACCTTC
TRBD1	TRBV7-2	many	TRBJ1-2	CASSSGQGFNYGYTF	TGTGCCAGCAGCTCCGGACAGGGCTTTAACTATGGCTACACCTTC
TRBD1	TRBV20-1	-	TRBJ1-2	CSASSWTGFSNYGYTF	TGCAGTGCTAGCTCTTGGACAGGGTTTAGCAACTATGGCTACACCTTC
-	TRBV7-9	-	TRBJ2-5	CASSFEGLRETQYF	TGTGCCAGCAGCTTTGAAGGATTGCGGGAGACCCAGTACTTC
TRBD1	TRBV5-1	-	TRBJ2-7	CASSPTPDRASYEQYF	TGCGCCAGCAGCCCCACTCCCGACAGGGCTTCCTACGAGCAGTACTTC
TRBD1	TRBV28	medium-sized	TRBJ1-2	CASRPLGQAYGYTF	TGTGCCAGCAGACCACTGGGACAGGCCTATGGCTACACCTTC
TRBD1	TRBV18	many	TRBJ2-7	CASSPPSRDREIEQYF	TGTGCCAGCTCACCACCGAGTCGGGACAGGGAAATAGAGCAGTACTTC
-	TRBV28	-	TRBJ2-7	CASSQETAPLGEQYF	TGTGCCAGCAGCCAAGAGACCGCGCCTCTGGGCGAGCAGTACTTC
-	TRBV18	many	TRBJ1-1	CASSLRWAEAFF	TGTGCCAGCTCACTTCGCTGGGCTGAAGCTTTCTTT
-	TRBV2	many	TRBJ1-1	CASSVDWAEAFF	TGTGCCAGCAGTGTAGACTGGGCTGAAGCTTTCTTT
-	TRBV29-1	many	TRBJ2-3	CSVEGGGSDTQYF	TGCAGCGTTGAAGGGGGGGGCAGTGATACGCAGTATTTT
TRBD1	TRBV28	many	TRBJ1-1	CASRPPGQMNTEAFF	TGTGCCAGCAGACCTCCGGGACAGATGAACACTGAAGCTTTCTTT
-	TRBV12-3/TRBV12-4	few	TRBJ2-7	CASSNTGHEQYF	TGTGCCAGCAGTAACACAGGGCACGAGCAGTACTTC
TRBD1	TRBV2	many	TRBJ1-1	CASSRNRGPNTEAFF	TGTGCCAGCAGTCGTAACAGGGGGCCGAACACTGAAGCTTTCTTT
-	TRBV28	many	TRBJ1-4	CASSSIRGATNEKLFF	TGTGCCAGCAGTTCAATAAGGGGGGCAACTAATGAAAAACTGTTTTTT
-	TRBV6-9	-	TRBJ1-6	CASSSADNPPLHF	TGTGCCAGCAGTTCCGCGGATAATCCACCCCTCCACTTT
-	TRBV5-4	few	TRBJ1-1	CASSGATRTEAFF	TGTGCCAGCAGCGGGGCCACGCGCACTGAAGCTTTCTTT
TRBD1	TRBV12-3/TRBV12-4	few	TRBJ2-4	CASSETGAKNIQYF	TGTGCCAGCAGTGAGACAGGGGCCAAAAACATTCAGTACTTC
TRBD2	TRBV5-6	few	TRBJ2-7	CASSLAGLAGDYEQYF	TGTGCCAGCAGCTTGGCCGGACTAGCGGGAGACTACGAGCAGTACTTC
-	TRBV20-1	-	TRBJ2-3	CSAMRRDGRTDTQYF	TGCAGTGCTATGCGCCGAGACGGACGCACAGATACGCAGTATTTT
-	TRBV6-4	few	TRBJ2-1	CASSDLTVGTEQFF	TGTGCCAGCAGTGACCTGACCGTGGGCACTGAGCAGTTCTTC
-	TRBV7-2	many	TRBJ1-2	CASSLWGGGYGYTF	TGTGCCAGCAGCTTATGGGGGGGTGGGTATGGCTACACCTTC
TRBD1	TRBV27	-	TRBJ2-7	CASSDGGQGSYEQYF	TGTGCCAGCAGCGATGGGGGACAGGGGTCCTACGAGCAGTACTTC
TRBD2	TRBV19	-	TRBJ2-5	CASSVWRTSGGQETQYF	TGTGCCAGTAGTGTATGGAGGACTAGCGGGGGTCAAGAGACCCAGTACTTC
-	TRBV6-1	-	TRBJ2-5	CASSEVTIQETQYF	TGTGCCAGCAGTGAAGTCACGATCCAAGAGACCCAGTACTTC
-	TRBV20-1	-	TRBJ2-2	CSARVGVGTGELFF	TGCAGTGCCCGAGTTGGGGTAGGGACCGGGGAGCTGTTTTTT
TRBD1	TRBV2	many	TRBJ2-3	CASKDRAADTQYF	TGTGCCAGCAAGGACAGGGCAGCAGATACGCAGTATTTT
TRBD2	TRBV5-1	many	TRBJ2-3	CASSLLPSGGSTDTQYF	TGCGCCAGCAGCTTGCTCCCTAGCGGGGGTAGCACAGATACGCAGTATTTT
TRBD2	TRBV28	few	TRBJ2-3	CASSETSGGGADTQYF	TGTGCCAGCAGTGAGACTAGCGGGGGTGGGGCAGATACGCAGTATTTT
-	TRBV7-9	many	TRBJ2-2	CASSQPGGAGELFF	TGTGCCAGCAGCCAACCCGGCGGAGCCGGGGAGCTGTTTTTT
TRBD1	TRBV27	many	TRBJ2-7	CASSPTLDRKLSYEQYF	TGTGCCAGCAGTCCGACCCTGGACAGGAAACTCTCCTACGAGCAGTACTTC
-	TRBV28	many	TRBJ2-2	CASSLRSGTLNTGELFF	TGTGCCAGCAGTTTAAGATCCGGGACTTTGAACACCGGGGAGCTGTTTTTT
-	TRBV7-9	many	TRBJ2-3	CASSLSRLRGTDTQYF	TGTGCCAGCAGCTTAAGCAGACTGCGCGGCACAGATACGCAGTATTTT
-	TRBV3-2	once	TRBJ1-1	CASSQEAGSGAFF	TGTGCCAGCAGCCAAGAGGCGGGTTCGGGCGCTTTCTTT
-	TRBV29-1	-	TRBJ2-7	CSVARGANYEQYF	TGCAGCGTTGCGAGGGGGGCAAACTACGAGCAGTACTTC
-	TRBV7-8	many	TRBJ1-2	CASSLPGFYGYTF	TGTGCCAGCAGCTTACCAGGGTTCTATGGCTACACCTTC
TRBD1	TRBV5-4	few	TRBJ2-3	CASSLDPGGNTDTQYF	TGTGCCAGCAGCTTGGATCCAGGGGGTAACACAGATACGCAGTATTTT
-	TRBV28	many	TRBJ2-7	CASRWGYSYEQYF	TGTGCCAGCAGATGGGGATACTCCTACGAGCAGTACTTC
-	TRBV28	-	TRBJ1-5	CTSSLLQISNQPQHF	TGTACCAGCAGTTTATTGCAGATCAGCAATCAGCCCCAGCATTTT